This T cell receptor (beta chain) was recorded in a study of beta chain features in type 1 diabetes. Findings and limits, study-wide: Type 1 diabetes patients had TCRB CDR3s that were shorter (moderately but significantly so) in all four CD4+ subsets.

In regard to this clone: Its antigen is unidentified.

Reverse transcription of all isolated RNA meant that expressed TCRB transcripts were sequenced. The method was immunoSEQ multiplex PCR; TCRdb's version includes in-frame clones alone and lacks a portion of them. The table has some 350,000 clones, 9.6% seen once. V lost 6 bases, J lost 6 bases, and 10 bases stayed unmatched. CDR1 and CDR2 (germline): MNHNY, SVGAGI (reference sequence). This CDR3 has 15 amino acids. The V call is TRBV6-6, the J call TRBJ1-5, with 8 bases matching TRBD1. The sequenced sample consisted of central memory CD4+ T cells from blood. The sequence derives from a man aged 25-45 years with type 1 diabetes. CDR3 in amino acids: CASRSGQGKGQPQHF. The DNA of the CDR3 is TGTGCCAGCAGATCTGGACAGGGTAAAGGTCAGCCCCAGCATTTT.